Listed here are 28 T cell receptor beta chains from one sample, sequenced in a study of T-cell memory formation after mild COVID-19. In TCRdb, the 5' RACE reads were re-called with MiXCR into one record per CDR3 protein. The sample holds 450,000 to 650,000 distinct CDR3 sequences, around 21% seen once. Sequenced material: PBMCs or a T cell subset sorted from them (not recorded which). These receptors all stem from an adult woman who had mild COVID-19 (a few samples of this study predate the infection). Cell type and time point are not known.

This clonotype was counted between two and nine times. This chain joins TRBV9 and TRBJ2-3, with 7 bases matching TRBD2. Looked up from germline, CDR1 is SGDLS and CDR2 is YYNGEE. CDR3 length: 13 residues. Trimming took 0 bases from V and 5 from J; bases not matched to a gene: 0. The CDR3 region has the DNA TGTGCCAGCAGCGTAGCTAGCGGAGATACGCAGTATTTT. Translated, it gives CASSVASGDTQYF. Full variable domain (missing parts from reference TRBV9 and TRBJ2-3): DSGVTQTPKHLITATGQRVTLRCSPRSGDLSVYWYQQSLDQGLQFLIQYYNGEERAKGNILERFSAQQFPDLHSELNLSSLELGDSALYFCASSVASGDTQYFGPGTRLTVL.

This clonotype was picked up many times. V and J are TRBV7-9 and TRBJ2-1; weak D call: TRBD2 (5 bases). The CDR3 has 17 amino acids. V lost 5 bases to trimming and J lost 5 bases, with 22 bases between them. Germline loops: CDR1 SEHNR, CDR2 FQNEAQ (reference sequence). The CDR3 region has the DNA TGTGCCAGCAGCCAGGACTCGAGTAGCATGGGAAACAATGAGCAGTTCTTC. It codes for CASSQDSSSMGNNEQFF.

Only a few counts were recorded for this clonotype. The chain employs TRBV7-6 and TRBJ2-5; 7 positions match TRBD2. From germline, CDR1 is SGHVS and CDR2 FNYEAQ. V lost 0 bases to trimming and J lost 5 bases; unmatched junction nucleotides: 6. The CDR3 runs to 15 residues. The CDR3 DNA reads as TGTGCCAGCAGCTTAGCGGGGGGGGTGTTCGAGACCCAGTACTTC. Amino acid sequence: CASSLAGGVFETQYF. Full variable domain (remainder filled in from reference TRBV7-6 and TRBJ2-5): GAGVSQSPRYKVTKRGQDVALRCDPISGHVSLYWYRQALGQGPEFLTYFNYEAQQDKSGLPNDRFSAERPEGSISTLTIQRTEQRDSAMYRCASSLAGGVFETQYFGPGTRLLVL.

This clonotype was recorded at least ten times. The V gene is TRBV12-3 or TRBV12-4, the J gene TRBJ1-5; D uncertain. Trimming took off 1 base at V and 7 bases at J, with 8 bases between the two ends. This CDR3 spans 13 amino acids. The CDR3 DNA sequence: TGTGCCAGCAGTTTAGATAGGGCCCAGCCCCAGCATTTT. Encoded protein: CASSLDRAQPQHF.

This clonotype was detected only a few times. The V call is TRBV29-1, the J call TRBJ1-1; no reliable D call. The length of the CDR3 is 11 residues. V shed 3 bases and J shed 3 bases, with 5 bases lying between them. Germline CDR1 reads SQVTM; CDR2 reads ANQGSEA. CDR3 loop: CSVDPYTEAFF. Here the CDR3 DNA reads TGCAGCGTTGATCCTTACACTGAAGCTTTCTTT.

This clonotype was picked up a small number of times. The J gene is TRBJ2-7, the V gene TRBV6-6; D is perhaps TRBD1 (6 bases). The CDR3 contains 13 residues. CDR1 and CDR2 from the germline V gene are MNHNY and SVGAGI (reference sequence). V lost 8 bases to trimming and J lost 5 bases, with 16 bases between them. The CDR3 protein is CASSRGAGHEQYF. The DNA for the CDR3 is TGTGCCAGCTCCAGGGGCGCGGGCCACGAGCAGTACTTC.

This clonotype was observed many times. The gene calls are TRBV4-1 and TRBJ2-3; 11 nucleotides align to TRBD1. J gave up 4 bases and V 2 bases, and 2 bases lay outside the gene matches. Germline assignment: CDR1 MGHRA and CDR2 YSYEKL. CDR3 length: 15 residues. CDR3 sequence reads: CASSQRTGGPDTQYF. The CDR3 nucleotides read TGCGCCAGCAGCCAACGGACAGGGGGCCCAGATACGCAGTATTTT.

This clonotype was counted between two and nine times. This sequence joins TRBV19 and TRBJ2-1; D not certain. The CDR3 has 13 amino acids. The germline V gene encodes CDR1 LNHDA and CDR2 SQIVND (reference sequence). V lost 1 base, J lost 7 bases, and 8 bases lay in between. The CDR3 sequence: CASSIAGWNEQFF. Here the CDR3 DNA reads TGTGCCAGTAGTATAGCGGGCTGGAATGAGCAGTTCTTC.

The chain recombines TRBV11-2 with TRBJ1-1; unclear D gene. The CDR3 has 11 amino acids. Germline values: CDR1 SGHAT, CDR2 FQNNGV. V lost 5 bases and J lost 8, with 9 bases in between. The CDR3 here is CASSLPGEAFF. CDR3 in DNA: TGTGCCAGCAGCCTACCCGGGGAAGCTTTCTTT.

This chain links TRBV5-6 with TRBJ2-3, with D possibly being TRBD1 or TRBD2 (5 bases each). Between the trimmed V and J ends, which lost 0 bases and 1 base, there was a span of 12 bases. The V gene's germline CDR1 is SGHDT and CDR2 YYEEEE. The CDR3 is 16 residues long. The CDR3 coding sequence is TGTGCCAGCAGCTTGGCCGGGGCCAGCCGCACAGATACGCAGTATTTT. It is translated as CASSLAGASRTDTQYF.

The rearrangement uses TRBV6-5 and TRBJ2-7; D is perhaps TRBD1 (5 bases). The CDR3 extends over 14 amino acids. The V end was cut by 5 bases, the J end by 2 bases, with 13 bases between. CDR1 is MNHEY, CDR2 SVGAGI, per germline. The CDR3 DNA follows: TGTGCCAGCAGTCGAACGCAGGGTGCCTACGAGCAGTACTTC. Protein product: CASSRTQGAYEQYF.

The V and J genes are TRBV6-5 and TRBJ2-1; D uncertain. CDR1 is MNHEY, CDR2 SVGAGI, per germline. The CDR3 is 15 amino acids. Trimming took 5 bases from V and 4 from J, leaving 15 bases between them. CDR3 DNA sequence: TGTGCCAGCAGTCGCGACCACGTCACTTACAATGAGCAGTTCTTC. Protein: CASSRDHVTYNEQFF.

This clonotype turned up a few times. The rearrangement uses TRBV7-3 and TRBJ2-2; TRBD2 matches at 14 bases. The CDR3 sequence is 22 residues long. Germline assignment: CDR1 SGHTA and CDR2 FQGTGA. The junction had 16 bases not matched to a gene; V was cut back by 4 bases and J by 0 bases. The DNA for the CDR3 is TGTGCCAGCAGCTCAGTCCCGGGACTAGCGGGGGCCCTTCAAGCGAACACCGGGGAGCTGTTTTTT. It codes for CASSSVPGLAGALQANTGELFF.

This clonotype has just a few counts. The CDR3 here is CASSPYSTNTGELFF. The CDR3 coding sequence is TGCGCCAGCAGCCCCTACTCCACAAACACCGGGGAGCTGTTTTTT. The gene calls are TRBV5-1 and TRBJ2-2; D unclear. Trimming pared 4 bases from V and 2 bases from J, leaving 12 bases between. The CDR3 length is 15 residues. Germline-derived CDR1 and CDR2 are SGHRS and YFSETQ.

V is TRBV3-1 and J is TRBJ2-1, with D tentatively TRBD1 (7 bases). The CDR3 spans 16 residues. Germline CDR1 is LGHDT and CDR2 is YNNKEL (reference sequence). Trimming shortened V by 4 bases and J by 7 bases, and 20 bases separated the two germline ends. Here the CDR3 DNA reads TGTGCCAGCAGCCCGCTGGAGACAGGGCGGGGTAATGAGCAGTTCTTC. It is translated as CASSPLETGRGNEQFF.

This chain joins TRBV18 and TRBJ2-1; 8 bases map to TRBD2. The CDR3 has 15 residues. The germline V gene has CDR1 KGHSH and CDR2 LQKENI. With V trimmed by 6 bases and J by 4 bases, 8 bases remained unmatched. CDR3 region: CASSPVAGNYNEQFF. The CDR3 DNA sequence: TGTGCCAGCTCCCCGGTAGCGGGGAATTACAATGAGCAGTTCTTC. The whole variable domain, remainder taken from reference TRBV18 and TRBJ2-1, is NAGVMQNPRHLVRRRGQEARLRCSPMKGHSHVYWYRQLPEEGLKFMVYLQKENIIDESGMPKERFSAEFPKEGPSILRIQQVVRGDSAAYFCASSPVAGNYNEQFFGPGTRLTVL.

The chain couples TRBV29-1 to TRBJ2-3, with D possibly TRBD2 on 6 matching bases. Germline loops: CDR1 SQVTM, CDR2 ANQGSEA. The CDR3 loop spans 15 amino acids. Deletions cut 4 bases from V and 2 bases from J, with 16 bases between. The CDR3 DNA sequence: TGCAGCGTTGGGACCCCCGGGGGATACACAGATACGCAGTATTTT. As protein: CSVGTPGGYTDTQYF.

This clonotype was seen more than once but under ten times. The J gene is TRBJ2-7, the V gene TRBV7-9; maybe TRBD2 (5 bases). CDR1 and CDR2 from the germline V gene are SEHNR and FQNEAQ (reference sequence). This CDR3 has 13 amino acids. The V end lost 3 bases, the J end lost 6 bases, and 12 bases lay between the germline ends. The CDR3 DNA reads as TGTGCCAGCAGCTTGGCCGGGATAGGCGAGCAGTACTTC. This translates into CASSLAGIGEQYF.

This clonotype was observed a few times. The CDR3 DNA follows: TGTGCCAGCAGCCAAGACTGGCTGGATGAGCAGTTCTTC. Protein: CASSQDWLDEQFF. The chain joins TRBV3-1 to TRBJ2-1; no definite D call. The CDR3 totals 13 residues. Germline CDR1 and CDR2: LGHDT and YNNKEL (reference sequence). Trimming took off 0 bases at V and 8 bases at J, with 8 bases between the two ends.

This clonotype was observed a handful of times. The V call is TRBV6-5, the J call TRBJ2-7, with 7 bases fitting TRBD1. The CDR3 spans 13 residues. Germline CDR1 is MNHEY and CDR2 is SVGAGI. V lost 7 bases, J lost 1 base, and 4 bases stayed unmatched. CDR3 DNA sequence: TGTGCCAGCATTTCGACAGGGTCCTACGAGCAGTACTTC. Its protein is CASISTGSYEQYF.

The CDR3 here is CASSLNHFSQGNEQYF. As DNA, the CDR3 is TGTGCCAGCAGCTTAAACCACTTTTCGCAGGGAAACGAGCAGTACTTC. This rearrangement joins TRBV7-8 to TRBJ2-7, with D tentatively TRBD1 (5 bases). Germline-derived CDR1 and CDR2 are SGHVS and FQNEAQ. This CDR3 spans 16 amino acids. V was shortened by 2 bases and J by 5 bases, with 19 bases between the two germline ends.

This clonotype was detected many times. The V call is TRBV5-1, the J call TRBJ1-1, with D hard to call. This CDR3 spans 13 amino acids. Trimming shortened V by 4 bases and J by 0 bases, and 7 bases separated the two germline ends. Looked up from germline, CDR1 is SGHRS and CDR2 is YFSETQ. Written as DNA, the CDR3 is TGCGCCAGCAGCGACCTCATGAACACTGAAGCTTTCTTT. Translated, it gives CASSDLMNTEAFF.

Comment on this clonotype: The junction differs from germline at one of its ends, possibly a read error. The chain joins TRBV6-2 or TRBV6-3 to TRBJ2-2, with 9 bases identical to TRBD2. CDR3 length: 15 amino acids. Germline V lookup: CDR1 MNHEY, CDR2 SVGEGT. CDR3 region: CSSSPPGLAPGELFF. CDR3 nucleotides: TGTTCCAGCAGCCCTCCGGGACTAGCTCCCGGGGAGCTGTTTTTT.

The rearrangement joins TRBV4-1 to TRBJ2-7; D perhaps matches TRBD1 (5 bases). Trimming took off 0 bases at V and 6 bases at J, with 12 bases between the two ends. This CDR3 contains 14 residues. Per germline, CDR1 MGHRA and CDR2 YSYEKL. The CDR3 region is CASSQEKDIFEQYF. CDR3 bases: TGCGCCAGCAGCCAAGAGAAGGACATTTTCGAGCAGTACTTC.

This clonotype was counted a few times. V gene TRBV29-1 combines with J gene TRBJ1-2; the match to TRBD1 covers 7 bases. The CDR3 spans 13 residues. Unmatched junction bases numbered 5, after V lost 4 bases and J lost 3 bases. The germline CDR1 and CDR2 sequences are SQVTM and ANQGSEA. This CDR3 reads CSVVGQNYYGYTF. As DNA, the CDR3 is TGCAGCGTTGTGGGACAGAATTACTATGGCTACACCTTC.

This clonotype was recorded a few times. For the CDR3, the DNA is TGTGCCAGCAGCTTAAAGCCCGCATCGGCCAAAAATGAAAAACTGTTTTTT. Its protein is CASSLKPASAKNEKLFF. V gene TRBV7-3 combines with J gene TRBJ1-4; D gene unclear. Germline V gives CDR1 SGHTA, CDR2 FQGTGA. This CDR3 has 17 amino acids. Trimming removed 1 base at V and 5 bases at J, with 17 bases between.

In its sample, this clonotype was seen a few times. This chain connects TRBV20-1 to TRBJ1-6; 7 positions match TRBD1. The CDR3 contains 14 residues. Germline values: CDR1 DFQATT, CDR2 SNEGSKA (reference sequence). The J segment lost 7 bases and the V segment lost 6 bases, leaving 9 bases of the junction unmatched. DNA for the CDR3: TGCAGTGCCCGGGGTGGGACAGCAAATTCACCCCTCCACTTT. Translating gives CSARGGTANSPLHF.

The table lists this clonotype with a few counts. The chain carries TRBV19 and TRBJ1-5; tentatively, D is TRBD1 (5 bases). This CDR3 has 16 residues. With 7 bases removed from V and 6 bases from J, the gap between germline ends came to 22 bases. Per germline, CDR1 LNHDA and CDR2 SQIVND (reference sequence). Written as DNA, the CDR3 is TGTGCCAGTACCCCGTTTACCGGAGGGGTAGTTCAGCCCCAGCATTTT. It codes for CASTPFTGGVVQPQHF.